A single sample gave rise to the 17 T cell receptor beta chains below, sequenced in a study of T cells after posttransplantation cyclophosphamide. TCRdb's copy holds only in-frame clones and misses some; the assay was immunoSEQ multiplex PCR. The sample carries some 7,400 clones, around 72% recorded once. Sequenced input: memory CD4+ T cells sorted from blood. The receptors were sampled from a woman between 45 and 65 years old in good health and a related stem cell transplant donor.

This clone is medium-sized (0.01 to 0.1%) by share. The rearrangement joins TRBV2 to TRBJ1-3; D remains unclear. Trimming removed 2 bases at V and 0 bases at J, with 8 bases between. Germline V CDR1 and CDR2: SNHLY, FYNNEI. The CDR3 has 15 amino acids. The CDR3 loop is CASSESGFSGNTIYF. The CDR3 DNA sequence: TGTGCCAGCAGTGAATCGGGATTCTCTGGAAACACCATATATTTT. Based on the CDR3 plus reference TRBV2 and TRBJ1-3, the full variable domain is EPEVTQTPSHQVTQMGQEVILRCVPISNHLYFYWYRQILGQKVEFLVSFYNNEISEKSEIFDDQFSVERPDGSNFTLKIRSTKLEDSAMYFCASSESGFSGNTIYFGEGSWLTVV.

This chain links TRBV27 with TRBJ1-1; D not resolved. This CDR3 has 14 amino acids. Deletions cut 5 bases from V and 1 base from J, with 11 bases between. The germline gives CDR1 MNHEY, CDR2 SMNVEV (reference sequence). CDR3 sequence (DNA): TGTGCCAGCAGTCTTTGGGGAGGGAACACTGAAGCTTTCTTT. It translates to CASSLWGGNTEAFF.

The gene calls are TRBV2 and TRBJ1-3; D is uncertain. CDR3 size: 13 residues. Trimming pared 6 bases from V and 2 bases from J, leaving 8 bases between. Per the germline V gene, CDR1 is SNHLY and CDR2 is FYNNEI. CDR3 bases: TGTGCCAGCAGAGACAATCCTGGAAACACCATATATTTT. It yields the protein CASRDNPGNTIYF. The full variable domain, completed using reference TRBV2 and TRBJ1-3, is EPEVTQTPSHQVTQMGQEVILRCVPISNHLYFYWYRQILGQKVEFLVSFYNNEISEKSEIFDDQFSVERPDGSNFTLKIRSTKLEDSAMYFCASRDNPGNTIYFGEGSWLTVV.

The CDR3 sequence is CASIASRQPLNEKLFF. CDR3 coding DNA: TGTGCCAGCATCGCGTCACGACAGCCCCTAAATGAAAAACTGTTTTTT. The chain joins TRBV5-8 to TRBJ1-4, with D perhaps matching TRBD1 (5 bases). V was clipped by 6 bases and J by 5 bases, with 20 bases between them. Looked up from germline, CDR1 is SGHTS and CDR2 is YDEGEE. The CDR3 spans 16 residues.

This CDR3 is CASSLGTLSYNEQFF. Here the CDR3 DNA reads TGTGCCAGCAGCTTAGGGACACTAAGCTACAATGAGCAGTTCTTC. This chain connects TRBV7-2 to TRBJ2-1; D may be TRBD1 (5 bases). CDR1 SGHTA and CDR2 FQGNSA come from the germline V gene. The V gene lost 1 base and the J gene lost 3 bases, with 10 bases spanning the gap. The CDR3 consists of 15 residues.

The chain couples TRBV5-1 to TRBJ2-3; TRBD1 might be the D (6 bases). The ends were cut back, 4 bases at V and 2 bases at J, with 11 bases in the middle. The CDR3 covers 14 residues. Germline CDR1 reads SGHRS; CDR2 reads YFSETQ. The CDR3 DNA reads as TGCGCCAGCAGCCCGCGGACAGACACAGATACGCAGTATTTT. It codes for CASSPRTDTDTQYF.

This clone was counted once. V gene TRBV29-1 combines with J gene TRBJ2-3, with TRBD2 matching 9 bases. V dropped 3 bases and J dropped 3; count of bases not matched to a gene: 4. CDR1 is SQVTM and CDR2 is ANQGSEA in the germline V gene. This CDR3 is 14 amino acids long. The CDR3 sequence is CSVEGAGGTDTQYF. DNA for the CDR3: TGCAGCGTTGAGGGGGCGGGGGGGACAGATACGCAGTATTTT.

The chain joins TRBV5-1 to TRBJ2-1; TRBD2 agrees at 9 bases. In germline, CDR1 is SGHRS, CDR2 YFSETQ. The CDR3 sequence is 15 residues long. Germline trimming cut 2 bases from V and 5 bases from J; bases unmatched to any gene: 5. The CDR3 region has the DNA TGCGCCAGCAGCTTCATACTAGCGGGTAACAATGAGCAGTTCTTC. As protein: CASSFILAGNNEQFF. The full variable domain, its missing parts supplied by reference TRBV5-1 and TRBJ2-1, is KAGVTQTPRYLIKTRGQQVTLSCSPISGHRSVSWYQQTPGQGLQFLFEYFSETQRNKGNFPGRFSGRQFSNSRSEMNVSTLELGDSALYLCASSFILAGNNEQFFGPGTRLTVL.

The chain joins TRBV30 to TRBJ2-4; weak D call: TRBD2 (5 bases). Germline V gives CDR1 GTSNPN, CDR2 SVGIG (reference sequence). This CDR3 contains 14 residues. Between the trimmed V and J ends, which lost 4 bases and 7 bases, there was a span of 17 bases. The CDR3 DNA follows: TGTGCCTGGAATGTCCCCGAGGGCCGGAACATTCAGTACTTC. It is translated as CAWNVPEGRNIQYF.

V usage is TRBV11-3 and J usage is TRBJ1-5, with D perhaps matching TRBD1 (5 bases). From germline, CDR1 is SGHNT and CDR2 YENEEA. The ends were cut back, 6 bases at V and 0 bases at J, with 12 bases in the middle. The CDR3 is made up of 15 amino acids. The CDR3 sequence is CASSSSGGSNQPQHF. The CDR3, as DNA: TGTGCCAGCAGTTCCTCGGGGGGTAGCAATCAGCCCCAGCATTTT.

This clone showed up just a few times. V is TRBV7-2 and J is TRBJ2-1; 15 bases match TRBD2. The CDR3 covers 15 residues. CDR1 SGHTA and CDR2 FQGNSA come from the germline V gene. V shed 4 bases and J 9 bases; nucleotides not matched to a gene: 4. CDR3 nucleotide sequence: TGTGCCAGCAGCTCCGGGACTAGCGGGAGGTTTGAGCAGTTCTTC. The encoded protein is CASSSGTSGRFEQFF.

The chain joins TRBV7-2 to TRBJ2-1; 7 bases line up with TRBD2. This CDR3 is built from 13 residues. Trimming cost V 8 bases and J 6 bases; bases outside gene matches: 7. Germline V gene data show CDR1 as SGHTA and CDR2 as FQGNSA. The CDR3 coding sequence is TGTGCCAGCGGGGCGGGAGTGAGCAATGAGCAGTTCTTC. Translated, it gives CASGAGVSNEQFF.

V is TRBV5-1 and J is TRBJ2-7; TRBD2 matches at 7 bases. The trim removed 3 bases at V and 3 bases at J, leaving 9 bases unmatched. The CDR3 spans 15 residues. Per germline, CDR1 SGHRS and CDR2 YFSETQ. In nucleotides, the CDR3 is TGCGCCAGCAGCTCCGGGGGGACGGGGAACTACGAGCAGTACTTC. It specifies CASSSGGTGNYEQYF. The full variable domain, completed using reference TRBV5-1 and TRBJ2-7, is KAGVTQTPRYLIKTRGQQVTLSCSPISGHRSVSWYQQTPGQGLQFLFEYFSETQRNKGNFPGRFSGRQFSNSRSEMNVSTLELGDSALYLCASSSGGTGNYEQYFGPGTRLTVT.

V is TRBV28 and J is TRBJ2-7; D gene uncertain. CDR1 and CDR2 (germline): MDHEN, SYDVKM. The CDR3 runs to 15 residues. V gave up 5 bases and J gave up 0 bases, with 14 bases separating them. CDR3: CASSGGGFISYEQYF. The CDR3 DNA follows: TGTGCCAGCAGTGGTGGCGGCTTTATCTCCTACGAGCAGTACTTC.

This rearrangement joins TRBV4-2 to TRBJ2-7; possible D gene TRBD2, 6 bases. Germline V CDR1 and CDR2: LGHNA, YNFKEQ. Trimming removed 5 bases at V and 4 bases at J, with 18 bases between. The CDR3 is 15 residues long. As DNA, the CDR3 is TGTGCCAGCAGCGGGGTGGGCGGGAATAGTTACGAGCAGTACTTC. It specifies CASSGVGGNSYEQYF.

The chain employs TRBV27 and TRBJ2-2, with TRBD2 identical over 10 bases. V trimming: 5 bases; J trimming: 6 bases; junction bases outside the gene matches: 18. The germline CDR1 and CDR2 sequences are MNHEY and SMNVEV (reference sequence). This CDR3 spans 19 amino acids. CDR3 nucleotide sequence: TGTGCCAGCAGTCCTCCATCCTTCACTAGCGGGATAGGGGCCGGGGAGCTGTTTTTT. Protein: CASSPPSFTSGIGAGELFF.

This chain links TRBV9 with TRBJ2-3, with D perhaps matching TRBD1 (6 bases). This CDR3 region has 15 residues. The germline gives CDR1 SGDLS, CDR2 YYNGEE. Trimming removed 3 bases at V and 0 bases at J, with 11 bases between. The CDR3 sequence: CASSGGPWSTDTQYF. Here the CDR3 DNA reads TGTGCCAGCAGCGGGGGGCCCTGGAGCACAGATACGCAGTATTTT.